This TCR beta chain comes out of a study of blood T cells in healthy people across ages. Trimming pared 1 base from V and 2 bases from J, leaving 7 bases between. Germline loops: CDR1 DFQATT, CDR2 SNEGSKA (reference sequence). The CDR3 runs 13 residues. The use of a sample-barcoded 5' primer and a J-beta primer mix characterized a second PCR of 7 to 11 cycles. TCRdb reprocessed the 5' RACE reads with MiXCR, giving one entry per CDR3 protein. The sample lists 710,000 or so distinct CDR3 sequences; over 20% were seen once. The rearrangement joins TRBV20-1 to TRBJ2-3; D not resolved. The source is a man between 65 and 85 years old in good health. The sample comprised blood. Written as DNA, the CDR3 is TGCAGTGCTAGAGGGGCCAACACAGATACGCAGTATTTT. It codes for CSARGANTDTQYF.